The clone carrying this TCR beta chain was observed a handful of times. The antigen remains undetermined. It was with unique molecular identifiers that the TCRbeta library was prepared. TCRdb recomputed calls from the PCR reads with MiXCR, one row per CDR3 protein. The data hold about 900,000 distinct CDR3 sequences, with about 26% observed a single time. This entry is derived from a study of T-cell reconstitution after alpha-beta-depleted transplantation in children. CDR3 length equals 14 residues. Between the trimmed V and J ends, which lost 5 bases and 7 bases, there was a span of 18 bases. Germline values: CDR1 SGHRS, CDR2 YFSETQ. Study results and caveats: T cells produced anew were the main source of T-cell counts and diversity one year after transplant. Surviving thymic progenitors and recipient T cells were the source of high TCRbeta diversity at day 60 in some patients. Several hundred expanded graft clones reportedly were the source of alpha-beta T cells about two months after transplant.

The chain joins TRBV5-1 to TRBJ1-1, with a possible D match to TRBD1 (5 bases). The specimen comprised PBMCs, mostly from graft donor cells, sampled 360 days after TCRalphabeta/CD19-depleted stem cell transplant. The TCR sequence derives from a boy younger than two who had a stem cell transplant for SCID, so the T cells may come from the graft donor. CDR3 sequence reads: CASRFFTGYIEAFF. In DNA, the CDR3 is TGCGCCAGCAGGTTCTTTACAGGATATATTGAAGCTTTCTTT.